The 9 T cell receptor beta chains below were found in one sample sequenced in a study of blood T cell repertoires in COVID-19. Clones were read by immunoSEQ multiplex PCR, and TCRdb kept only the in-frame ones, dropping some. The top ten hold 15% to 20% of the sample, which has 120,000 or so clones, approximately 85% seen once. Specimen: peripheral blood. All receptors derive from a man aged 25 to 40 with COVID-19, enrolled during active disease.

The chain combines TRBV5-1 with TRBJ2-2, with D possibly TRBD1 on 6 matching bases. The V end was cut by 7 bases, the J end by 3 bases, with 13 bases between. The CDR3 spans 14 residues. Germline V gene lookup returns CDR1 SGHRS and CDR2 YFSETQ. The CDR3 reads CASALGGDTGELFF. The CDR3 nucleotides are TGCGCCAGCGCCCTAGGGGGAGACACCGGGGAGCTGTTTTTT.

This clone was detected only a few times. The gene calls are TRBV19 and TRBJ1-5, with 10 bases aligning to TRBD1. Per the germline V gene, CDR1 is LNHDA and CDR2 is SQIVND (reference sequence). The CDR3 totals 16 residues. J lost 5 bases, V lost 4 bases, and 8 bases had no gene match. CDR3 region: CASSTPAGTGDQPQHF. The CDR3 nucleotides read TGTGCCAGTAGTACCCCCGCCGGGACAGGGGATCAGCCCCAGCATTTT.

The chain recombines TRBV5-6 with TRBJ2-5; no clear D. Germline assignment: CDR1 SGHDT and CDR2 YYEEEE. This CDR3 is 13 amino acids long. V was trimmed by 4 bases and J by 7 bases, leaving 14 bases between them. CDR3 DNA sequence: TGTGCCAGCAGCCCTTACGAGACTTCGACCCAGTACTTC. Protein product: CASSPYETSTQYF.

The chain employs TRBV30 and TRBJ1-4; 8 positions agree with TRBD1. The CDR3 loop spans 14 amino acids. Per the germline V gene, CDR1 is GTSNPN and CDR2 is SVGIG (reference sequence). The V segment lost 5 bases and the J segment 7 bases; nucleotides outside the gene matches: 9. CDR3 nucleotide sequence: TGTGCCTGGCGACTTAAGGACAGGGCTGAAAAACTGTTTTTT. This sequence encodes CAWRLKDRAEKLFF.

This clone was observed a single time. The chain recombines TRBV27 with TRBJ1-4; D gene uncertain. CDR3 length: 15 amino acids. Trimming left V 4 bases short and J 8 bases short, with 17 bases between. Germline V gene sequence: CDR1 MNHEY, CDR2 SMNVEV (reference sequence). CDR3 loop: CASSSPLKGGEKLFF. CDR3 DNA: TGTGCCAGCAGTTCCCCACTTAAGGGAGGGGAAAAACTGTTTTTT.

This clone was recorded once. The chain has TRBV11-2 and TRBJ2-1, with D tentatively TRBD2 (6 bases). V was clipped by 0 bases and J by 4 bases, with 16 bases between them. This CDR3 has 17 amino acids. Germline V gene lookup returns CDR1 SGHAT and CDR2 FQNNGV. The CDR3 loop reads CASSLEVRLAIYNEQFF. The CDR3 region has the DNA TGTGCCAGCAGCTTAGAGGTACGGCTAGCGATATACAATGAGCAGTTCTTC. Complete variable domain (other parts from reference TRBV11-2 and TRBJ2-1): EAGVAQSPRYKIIEKRQSVAFWCNPISGHATLYWYQQILGQGPKLLIQFQNNGVVDDSQLPKDRFSAERLKGVDSTLKIQPAKLEDSAVYLCASSLEVRLAIYNEQFFGPGTRLTVL.

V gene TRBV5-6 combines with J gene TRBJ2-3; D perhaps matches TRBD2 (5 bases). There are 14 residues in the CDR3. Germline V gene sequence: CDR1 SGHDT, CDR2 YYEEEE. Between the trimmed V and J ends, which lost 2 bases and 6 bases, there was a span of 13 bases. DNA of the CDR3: TGTGCCAGCAGCTTTGGGGAGTTGGAGGATACGCAGTATTTT. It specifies CASSFGELEDTQYF.

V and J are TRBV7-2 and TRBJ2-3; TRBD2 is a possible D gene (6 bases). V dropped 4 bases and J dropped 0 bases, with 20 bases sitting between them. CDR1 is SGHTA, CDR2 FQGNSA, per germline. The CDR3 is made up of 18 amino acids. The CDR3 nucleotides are TGTGCCAGCAGCTCCCCGGTAGCGGTCGTTACTAGCACAGATACGCAGTATTTT. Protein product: CASSSPVAVVTSTDTQYF.

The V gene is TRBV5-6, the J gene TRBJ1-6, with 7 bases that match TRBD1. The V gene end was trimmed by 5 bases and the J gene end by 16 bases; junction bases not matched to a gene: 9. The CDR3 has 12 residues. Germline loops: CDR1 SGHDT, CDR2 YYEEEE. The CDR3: CASRPDRASLHF. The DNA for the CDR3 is TGTGCCAGCAGGCCTGACAGGGCCTCACTCCACTTT.